The rows below give T cell receptor beta chains drawn from one sample of a study of blood T cell repertoires in COVID-19. Clones were sequenced by immunoSEQ multiplex PCR, and TCRdb holds only the in-frame ones, with some missing. The sample lists approximately 150,000 clones, approximately 93% seen once, with less than 2% in the top ten. The sequencing sample was made of peripheral blood. These receptors were taken from a woman aged 55-69 years with COVID-19, enrolled during active disease. Both conserved end residues are part of each CDR3. D genes are given only for firm matches. Not every row has a clone size; where given, it reads once, few, many or a size class.

.	TRBJ2-5	.	TRBV5-1	TGCGCCAGCAGCTTGCGGGTTCGAGAGACCCAGTACTTC	CASSLRVRETQYF
.	TRBJ1-1	TRBD1	TRBV5-5	TGTGCCAGCAGCTCTAGGGGGCACACTGAAGCTTTCTTT	CASSSRGHTEAFF
.	TRBJ1-6	.	TRBV19	TGTGCCAGTAGTATCAGGGATAATTCACCCCTCCACTTT	CASSIRDNSPLHF
.	TRBJ2-3	TRBD2	TRBV5-1	TGCGCCAGCAGCCCCGGACTAGAAACAGATACGCAGTATTTT	CASSPGLETDTQYF
.	TRBJ2-5	TRBD2	TRBV18	TGTGCCAGCTCATCGGGACTAGCGGGGAAAGAGACCCAGTACTTC	CASSSGLAGKETQYF
.	TRBJ1-3	.	TRBV7-2	TGTGCCAGCAGCTTAGTTACTTGGGGGGGCTCTGGAAACACCATATATTTT	CASSLVTWGGSGNTIYF
.	TRBJ2-2	.	TRBV6-5	TGTGCCAGCAGTTACAGGCAGGCGGGCACCGGGGAGCTGTTTTTT	CASSYRQAGTGELFF
.	TRBJ2-7	TRBD2	TRBV5-1	TGCGCCAGCAGCCTTATGGCGGGGGGGACGGGGAGCGAGCAGTACTTC	CASSLMAGGTGSEQYF
.	TRBJ1-6	TRBD1	TRBV5-5	TGTGCCAGCAGCTTGAGGGGACAGAGCTCCTATAATTCACCCCTCCACTTT	CASSLRGQSSYNSPLHF
.	TRBJ2-3	TRBD2	TRBV9	TGTGCCAGCAGCGTTCGCGGACTAGCGGGGGGGCCGTGGACAGATACGCAGTATTTT	CASSVRGLAGGPWTDTQYF
.	TRBJ1-2	TRBD1	TRBV18	TGTGCCAGCTCACCACAGGCAGGGGGCGCGATTGTAGGCTACACCTTC	CASSPQAGGAIVGYTF
.	TRBJ2-3	.	TRBV7-2	TGTGCCAGCAGCTGGTCCGGGGCAGATACGCAGTATTTT	CASSWSGADTQYF
.	TRBJ1-2	.	TRBV6-5	TGTGCCAGCAGTTACATCTTGACAGGCGCTAACTATGGCTACACCTTC	CASSYILTGANYGYTF
.	TRBJ1-6	.	TRBV6-6	TGTGCCAGCAGCTCGTCCTTCTCTAATTCACCCCTCCACTTT	CASSSSFSNSPLHF
.	TRBJ1-5	TRBD1	TRBV7-9	TGTGCCAGCAGTTCGGGACAGGGTATAGTGCAGCCCCAGCATTTT	CASSSGQGIVQPQHF
.	TRBJ1-2	.	TRBV7-9	TGTGCCAGCACCGCGGGGCTGATCTATGGCTACACCTTC	CASTAGLIYGYTF
once	TRBJ1-4	TRBD1	TRBV29-1	TGCAGCGCCGGGACAGGCGCTGAAAAACTGTTTTTT	CSAGTGAEKLFF
.	TRBJ1-5	.	TRBV5-5	TGTGCCAGCAGCCTTTCTTCGGGGGTCGGCAATCAGCCCCAGCATTTT	CASSLSSGVGNQPQHF
once	TRBJ1-3	TRBD1	TRBV27	TGTGCCAGCAGATCCCTTGGGACAGGCTCTGGAAACACCATATATTTT	CASRSLGTGSGNTIYF
.	TRBJ1-2	TRBD1	TRBV6-1	TGTGCCAGCAGTGAATTGGACAGGGGGTCTGGTGGCTACACCTTC	CASSELDRGSGGYTF
.	TRBJ2-7	TRBD1	TRBV4-3	TGCGCCAGCAGCCAAGGGAGGGGGGACAGGGGCTACGAGCAGTACTTC	CASSQGRGDRGYEQYF
.	TRBJ1-1	.	TRBV6-6	TGTGCCAGCATTCCCAGGGAGGCCACTGAAGCTTTCTTT	CASIPREATEAFF
.	TRBJ1-1	.	TRBV27	TGTGCCAGCAGTCTCGGGGGGGCCACTGAAGCTTTCTTT	CASSLGGATEAFF
.	TRBJ1-1	.	TRBV11-2	TGTGCCAGCAGCTTAGAGGCGAACACTGAAGCTTTCTTT	CASSLEANTEAFF
.	TRBJ1-3	TRBD1	TRBV4-1	TGCGCCAGCAGCCAGTGGACAGGGGCTGTTGGAAACACCATATATTTT	CASSQWTGAVGNTIYF
.	TRBJ2-3	TRBD2	TRBV6-2/TRBV6-3	TGTGCCAGCAGTTACCGAAGACGACTAGCGGGGGCCACAGATACGCAGTATTTT	CASSYRRRLAGATDTQYF
.	TRBJ1-2	TRBD1	TRBV5-1	TGCGCCAGCAGCTTGACCACAGGGGGCGGCTATGGCTACACCTTC	CASSLTTGGGYGYTF
.	TRBJ1-2	.	TRBV2	TGTGCCAGCAGTGAAGCGATAGACTACACCTTC	CASSEAIDYTF
once	TRBJ1-1	.	TRBV6-2/TRBV6-3	TGTGCCAGCAGTTACTCGGAATTGAGGACTGAAGCTTTCTTT	CASSYSELRTEAFF
.	TRBJ2-5	.	TRBV5-4	TGTGCCAGCAGCTCGCCCGGTTCCGCCAAAGAGACCCAGTACTTC	CASSSPGSAKETQYF
.	TRBJ2-2	.	TRBV6-4	TGTGCCAGCAGTGAAAAAGGGGGCACCGGGGAGCTGTTTTTT	CASSEKGGTGELFF
.	TRBJ2-3	TRBD2	TRBV18	TGTGCCAGCTCCTCAGAAGCGGGGAGGACAGATACGCAGTATTTT	CASSSEAGRTDTQYF
many	TRBJ2-7	TRBD1	TRBV25-1	TGTGCCAGCAGTTACCCCTCCACGGGACAGGGGGCGGGGGAGCAGTACTTC	CASSYPSTGQGAGEQYF
many	TRBJ1-2	TRBD1	TRBV5-4	TGTGCCAGCAGCCCCGGGACAGGGAACTATGGCTACACCTTC	CASSPGTGNYGYTF
once	TRBJ1-2	.	TRBV9	TGTGCCAGCAGCGTGGCGGAAAACTATGGCTACACCTTC	CASSVAENYGYTF
.	TRBJ1-3	.	TRBV2	TGTGCCAGCAGTGAACGCGACACAAACTCTGGAAACACCATATATTTT	CASSERDTNSGNTIYF
.	TRBJ1-4	.	TRBV10-3	TGTGCCATCAACACAGGGCCTAATGAAAAACTGTTTTTT	CAINTGPNEKLFF
.	TRBJ1-3	.	TRBV19	TGTGCCAGTAGGAGGGACACCATATATTTT	CASRRDTIYF
.	TRBJ1-1	.	TRBV3-1/TRBV3-2	TGTGCCAGCAGCCCCGGTCGACAGACTGAAGCTTTCTTT	CASSPGRQTEAFF
.	TRBJ1-3	TRBD1	TRBV6-5	TGTGCCAGCAGTTACTCGGGGACAGATGGAAACACCATATATTTT	CASSYSGTDGNTIYF
once	TRBJ2-7	.	TRBV2	TGTGCCAGCAGTTCCTACTCCTACGAGCAGTACTTC	CASSSYSYEQYF
.	TRBJ1-4	.	TRBV11-2	TGTGCCAGCAGCCCCTCGATGAGTGAAAAACTGTTTTTT	CASSPSMSEKLFF
once	TRBJ2-1	TRBD2	TRBV11-2	TGTGCCAGCAGCTTATTCGGGGGGGCCTACAATGAGCAGTTCTTC	CASSLFGGAYNEQFF
.	TRBJ2-2	TRBD1	TRBV7-8	TGTGCCAGCAGCTTTGGGACAGGGGAGACCGGGGAGCTGTTTTTT	CASSFGTGETGELFF
.	TRBJ2-7	.	TRBV27	TGTGCCAGCAGTTTCGGACAGTCCTACGAGCAGTACTTC	CASSFGQSYEQYF
.	TRBJ1-1	.	TRBV18	TGTGCCAGCTCACCATTTTCGGACACCGAAGCTTTCTTT	CASSPFSDTEAFF